This note documents a single T cell receptor beta chain sequence. What it binds is not known. The entirety of the isolated RNA underwent reverse transcription, so expressed TCRB transcripts were sequenced. Reads from naive, central memory and regulatory T cell samples averaged roughly 3.6 million. The repertoire was sequenced with immunoSEQ multiplex PCR; TCRdb's copy has only in-frame clones and lacks some. The table lists fewer than 250,000 clones, 68% of them singletons. This entry belongs to a study of beta chain features in type 1 diabetes. The CDR3 sequence is 13 residues long. CDR1 is MGHRA and CDR2 is YSYEKL in the germline V gene. V was shortened by 0 bases and J by 4 bases, with 6 bases between the two germline ends. General study results and limits: People with Type 1 diabetes carried modestly yet significantly shorter TCRB CDR3s in all four CD4+ subsets. More deletions and fewer insertions at VDJ junctions were found in patients with type 1 diabetes.

This clonotype was obtained from a man younger than 45 in good health. This chain joins TRBV4-1 and TRBJ1-1; D gene unclear. The sequencing input was naive CD4+ T cells from blood. The CDR3 loop is CASSQDQGTEAFF. The DNA of the CDR3 is TGCGCCAGCAGCCAAGATCAAGGCACTGAAGCTTTCTTT.